This T cell receptor (beta chain) was sequenced for a study of blood T cells in healthy people across ages. A second roughly 7 to 11 cycle PCR used barcoded and J-beta primers. MiXCR, run by TCRdb on the 5' RACE reads, gives a single entry per CDR3 protein. The repertoire holds approximately 820,000 distinct CDR3 sequences, around two fifths seen once, with roughly 19% in the top ten. Healthy Caucasians from Russia aged roughly 6 to 90 served as donors. Each sample yielded at least 6 million isolated PBMCs. The length of the CDR3 is 12 residues. Germline lookup yields CDR1 SGHDT and CDR2 YYEEEE. Trimming removed 0 bases from V and 11 bases from J, with 10 bases in between.

The material sequenced was blood. The rearrangement joins TRBV5-6 to TRBJ2-3; D is ambiguous. The receptor comes from a man aged 55 to 70 in good health. DNA for the CDR3: TGTGCCAGCAGCTTGGAGGGATCGGAGCAGTATTTT. Its protein product is CASSLEGSEQYF.